Reported below is one T cell receptor beta chain. New diagnoses, under 2 months' duration, and ages 18 to 65 characterized the hyperthyroidism patients. Diagnosis was based on clinical symptoms, serum thyroxine, TRAb, thyroid ultrasound and orbital computed tomography. This sample was included in a study of Graves' ophthalmopathy and Graves' hyperthyroidism. Across the study: Sampling took place at initial diagnosis, with peripheral blood obtained before any treatment.

The CDR3 totals 15 residues. The V gene lost 2 bases and the J gene lost 6 bases, with 16 bases spanning the gap. Germline CDR1 MNHEY, CDR2 SVGAGI. From RNA, the CDR3 regions of TCR beta chains were amplified and sequenced. RT-PCR was first run with HTBI primers, then multiplex PCR in a second round. Each CDR3 protein gets one entry after TCRdb re-called the multiplex PCR reads with MiXCR. The sample has 680,000 or so distinct CDR3 sequences; about a fifth are singletons. The material sequenced was peripheral blood. The chain is built from TRBV6-5 and TRBJ1-2; D remains unclear. This TCR derives from a woman between 18 and 29 years old with stable Graves' hyperthyroidism. Some clones in this sample may be carry-over from other donors' samples. CDR3 coding DNA: TGTGCCAGCAGTTACCCCCCCCGGGCCCTAAATGGCTACACCTTC. Encoded protein: CASSYPPRALNGYTF.